This TCR beta chain was retrieved from a study of T cells expressing NK-cell markers. Study-wide background: Seven HCMV-seropositive donors and one seronegative donor made up the eight sequenced donors.

TCRdb re-called the 5' RACE reads; one entry per CDR3 protein, DNA not given. The table lists 400,000 or so distinct CDR3 sequences. The CDR3 is 15 amino acids. Germline values: CDR1 DFQATT, CDR2 SNEGSKA (reference sequence). The chain couples TRBV20-1 to TRBJ2-5; without DNA, the TCRdb call of TRBD1 cannot be checked. This sequence was found in a woman in her forties or fifties in good health. Sequenced sample: blood T cells: a sorted CD56 or NKG2C T cell subset, CD4+ or CD8+ T cells, or bulk PBMC T cells (not recorded which). The CDR3 here is CSASGGGQDRETQYF.